These T cell receptor beta chains were read from a single sample in a study of blood T cell repertoires in COVID-19. Sequencing used immunoSEQ multiplex PCR; TCRdb keeps in-frame clones, though not all of them. The top ten hold approximately 6.2% of the sample, which has about 240,000 clones, 80% to 90% seen once. Sequenced input: peripheral blood. The source of these receptors is a man aged 55 to 69 with acute or convalescent COVID-19. Each CDR3 is given with its conserved first and last residue. The D gene is left open where the match is weak. Rows may omit the clone size; those that give it use once, few, many or a size class.

CDR3nt,CDR3aa,abundance,j_gene,d_gene,v_gene
TGTGCCAGAAAATATGGACAGGGAATAATTCAGCCCCAGCATTTT,CARKYGQGIIQPQHF,-,TRBJ1-5,TRBD1,TRBV19
TGTGCCGCCGCGACAGTCCATAATGAAAAACTGTTTTTT,CAAATVHNEKLFF,-,TRBJ1-4,-,TRBV19
TGTGCCAGCAGCTCCGGGGGATACTACGAGCAGTACTTC,CASSSGGYYEQYF,-,TRBJ2-7,-,TRBV7-9
TGTGCCAGCAGCCCGTTAGCGGGAGTAGTCTACGAGCAGTACTTC,CASSPLAGVVYEQYF,-,TRBJ2-7,TRBD2,TRBV14
TGTGCCAGCAGTAGGAACTCGGGGGGACAAGAGACCCAGTACTTC,CASSRNSGGQETQYF,-,TRBJ2-5,TRBD2,TRBV28
TGTGCCAGCAGCCCAACCCAGGGGGGCTCTGGAAACACCATATATTTT,CASSPTQGGSGNTIYF,-,TRBJ1-3,TRBD1,TRBV7-9
TGCGCCAGCACCCCTTACAACCTTGCCCCTGAAGCTTTCTTT,CASTPYNLAPEAFF,-,TRBJ1-1,-,TRBV4-1
TGTGCCAGCTCCCCGTTGGGGGGGACCGATGAAAAACTGTTTTTT,CASSPLGGTDEKLFF,-,TRBJ1-4,-,TRBV5-6
TGTGCCAGCTCACCATCTAGCGGGAGACCAGAGACCCAGTACTTC,CASSPSSGRPETQYF,once,TRBJ2-5,TRBD2,TRBV18
TGTGCCATCAGTGAAGGCAGGTTGGACTACGAGCAGTACTTC,CAISEGRLDYEQYF,-,TRBJ2-7,-,TRBV10-3
TGTGCCAGCAGTCAATACCATAGCGAGGCCGATGAGCAGTTCTTC,CASSQYHSEADEQFF,-,TRBJ2-1,-,TRBV9
TGCGCCAGCAGCTTGGGTCTAGCGGGATCTTGGTCCTACAATGAGCAGTTCTTC,CASSLGLAGSWSYNEQFF,once,TRBJ2-1,TRBD2,TRBV5-1
TGTGCCAGCAGCCGGGCCCTCGGAGCGGGAGTAATTGCCGGGGAGCTGTTTTTT,CASSRALGAGVIAGELFF,-,TRBJ2-2,TRBD2,TRBV7-2
TGTGCCAGCAGCCAAGTAACAAGGGGTAGTTACGAGCAGTACTTC,CASSQVTRGSYEQYF,-,TRBJ2-7,-,TRBV3-1/TRBV3-2
TGCAGTGCTAGTAGAAGACCCGCGGGAGATACGCAGTATTTT,CSASRRPAGDTQYF,-,TRBJ2-3,-,TRBV20-1
TGTGCCATCCAGGGTTCGAACACTGAAGCTTTCTTT,CAIQGSNTEAFF,-,TRBJ1-1,-,TRBV10-3
TGTGCCAGCAGCTTAGGCACTAGCGGGACCCGCACAGATACGCAGTATTTT,CASSLGTSGTRTDTQYF,-,TRBJ2-3,TRBD2,TRBV13
TGCAGCGTTGGGAGGGGGACTAGCGGTTACGAGCAGTACTTC,CSVGRGTSGYEQYF,-,TRBJ2-7,TRBD2,TRBV29-1
TGTGCCAGCAGCAAGGGACAGGACGACGAAGATACGCAGTATTTT,CASSKGQDDEDTQYF,-,TRBJ2-3,TRBD1,TRBV28
TGTGCCAGCAGCTTAAAAGTCGGAGTCAATCAGCCCCAGCATTTT,CASSLKVGVNQPQHF,few,TRBJ1-5,-,TRBV7-2
TGTGCCAGTAGTACGCCCCCGCCCGGGAGGGGCTACACCTTC,CASSTPPPGRGYTF,-,TRBJ1-2,-,TRBV19
TGCGCCAGCAGCCAAGATCTTGTCCTAGCGACCTACAATGAGCAGTTCTTC,CASSQDLVLATYNEQFF,once,TRBJ2-1,-,TRBV4-3